Listed below are T cell receptor beta chains from one sample, sequenced in a study of shared clonotypes between healthy human individuals. This table comes from immunoSEQ multiplex PCR, and its TCRdb copy is limited to in-frame clones, with some not included. The sample has approximately 2.5 million clones, more than 90% seen once. The sequencing sample was made of naive CD4+ T cells sorted from blood. These receptors were obtained from a man aged 18 to 30 in good health. Both conserved end residues are part of each CDR3. Fields, in order: CDR3 length, V gene, D gene, J gene, clone size, CDR3 protein, CDR3 DNA. The D gene is left open where the match is weak. Only some rows state a clone size, as once, few, many or a class for expanded clones.

len: 15
v_gene: TRBV6-6
d_gene: NA
j_gene: TRBJ1-2
abundance: NA
CDR3aa: CASTPSRDKDYGYTF
CDR3nt: TGTGCCAGCACCCCATCTCGGGACAAAGACTATGGCTACACCTTC

len: 14
v_gene: TRBV5-4
d_gene: NA
j_gene: TRBJ1-2
abundance: NA
CDR3aa: CASSQPGSLYGYTF
CDR3nt: TGTGCCAGCAGCCAACCGGGATCCCTCTATGGCTACACCTTC

len: 13
v_gene: TRBV6-1
d_gene: NA
j_gene: TRBJ1-2
abundance: NA
CDR3aa: CASSPGRGYGYTF
CDR3nt: TGTGCCAGCAGTCCGGGGCGTGGCTATGGCTACACCTTC

len: 14
v_gene: TRBV11-2
d_gene: NA
j_gene: TRBJ1-6
abundance: NA
CDR3aa: CASSLTTANSPLHF
CDR3nt: TGTGCCAGCAGCTTAACGACAGCGAATTCACCCCTCCACTTT

len: 15
v_gene: TRBV25-1
d_gene: NA
j_gene: TRBJ2-1
abundance: NA
CDR3aa: CASSGQGGGYLEQFF
CDR3nt: TGTGCCAGCAGTGGGCAGGGGGGAGGATATTTAGAGCAGTTCTTC

len: 16
v_gene: TRBV5-4
d_gene: NA
j_gene: TRBJ2-6
abundance: NA
CDR3aa: CASSLDSRSGANVLTF
CDR3nt: TGTGCCAGCAGCTTGGACAGCCGCTCTGGGGCCAACGTCCTGACTTTC

len: 16
v_gene: TRBV7-2
d_gene: TRBD1
j_gene: TRBJ1-3
abundance: NA
CDR3aa: CASSFMGTGEGNTIYF
CDR3nt: TGTGCCAGCAGCTTTATGGGGACAGGCGAGGGAAACACCATATATTTT

len: 14
v_gene: TRBV18
d_gene: NA
j_gene: TRBJ2-7
abundance: NA
CDR3aa: CASSPHPWTEEQYF
CDR3nt: TGTGCCAGCTCACCACATCCGTGGACGGAAGAGCAGTACTTC

len: 15
v_gene: TRBV9
d_gene: NA
j_gene: TRBJ2-3
abundance: NA
CDR3aa: CASSKQGGATDTQYF
CDR3nt: TGTGCCAGCAGCAAACAGGGGGGGGCCACAGATACGCAGTATTTT

len: 15
v_gene: TRBV5-1
d_gene: NA
j_gene: TRBJ2-1
abundance: NA
CDR3aa: CASSSSEGGYNEQFF
CDR3nt: TGCGCCAGCAGCTCGTCGGAGGGGGGTTACAATGAGCAGTTCTTC

len: 14
v_gene: TRBV5-4
d_gene: NA
j_gene: TRBJ1-6
abundance: once
CDR3aa: CASSLSDGHSPLHF
CDR3nt: TGTGCCAGCAGCTTGTCCGATGGGCACTCACCCCTCCACTTT

len: 12
v_gene: TRBV28
d_gene: NA
j_gene: TRBJ2-2
abundance: NA
CDR3aa: CASSSEVGELFF
CDR3nt: TGTGCCAGCAGTTCCGAAGTCGGGGAGCTGTTTTTT

len: 17
v_gene: TRBV5-1
d_gene: TRBD1
j_gene: TRBJ2-2
abundance: NA
CDR3aa: CASSSQPGQRNTGELFF
CDR3nt: TGCGCCAGCAGCTCTCAACCGGGACAGAGGAACACCGGGGAGCTGTTTTTT

len: 14
v_gene: TRBV2
d_gene: NA
j_gene: TRBJ2-3
abundance: NA
CDR3aa: CASTGGGATDTQYF
CDR3nt: TGTGCCAGCACCGGAGGGGGGGCGACAGATACGCAGTATTTT

len: 15
v_gene: TRBV19
d_gene: TRBD1
j_gene: TRBJ1-1
abundance: NA
CDR3aa: CASSTQGVTNTEAFF
CDR3nt: TGTGCCAGTAGTACACAGGGGGTTACGAACACTGAAGCTTTCTTT

len: 17
v_gene: TRBV10-3
d_gene: TRBD2
j_gene: TRBJ2-7
abundance: NA
CDR3aa: CAAARTSGGANSYEQYF
CDR3nt: TGTGCCGCCGCAAGGACTAGCGGGGGGGCGAACTCCTACGAGCAGTACTTC

len: 13
v_gene: TRBV6-5
d_gene: NA
j_gene: TRBJ1-1
abundance: NA
CDR3aa: CASSLDGFTEAFF
CDR3nt: TGTGCCAGCAGTCTAGACGGCTTCACTGAAGCTTTCTTT

len: 15
v_gene: TRBV10-1
d_gene: NA
j_gene: TRBJ2-7
abundance: NA
CDR3aa: CASSEFDRNSYEQYF
CDR3nt: TGCGCCAGCAGTGAGTTTGACAGGAACTCCTACGAGCAGTACTTC

len: 15
v_gene: TRBV27
d_gene: NA
j_gene: TRBJ2-6
abundance: NA
CDR3aa: CASSFVLSGANVLTF
CDR3nt: TGTGCCAGCAGTTTCGTACTCTCTGGGGCCAACGTCCTGACTTTC

len: 12
v_gene: TRBV30
d_gene: TRBD1
j_gene: TRBJ1-2
abundance: NA
CDR3aa: CAWRTPGGGYTF
CDR3nt: TGTGCCTGGAGGACACCAGGGGGCGGCTACACCTTC